Described below is a single T cell receptor (beta chain) sequence and its context. Sequencing used immunoSEQ multiplex PCR; TCRdb keeps in-frame clones, though not all of them. The sample holds about 220,000 clones, approximately 86% seen once. Germline lookup yields CDR1 KGHDR and CDR2 SFDVKD. The CDR3 totals 15 residues. Trimming took off 8 bases at V and 1 base at J, with 15 bases between the two ends. The sample belongs to a study of blood T cell repertoires in COVID-19. Across the study: Acute and convalescent COVID-19 samples came from the United States, Italy and Spain.

This chain connects TRBV24-1 to TRBJ2-3; possibly TRBD2 for D (6 bases). What was sequenced was peripheral blood. The receptor's source is a woman older than 75 with acute or convalescent COVID-19. As DNA, the CDR3 is TGTGCCACCATTAAGGTGGGAGGCCGCACAGATACGCAGTATTTT. Translation: CATIKVGGRTDTQYF.